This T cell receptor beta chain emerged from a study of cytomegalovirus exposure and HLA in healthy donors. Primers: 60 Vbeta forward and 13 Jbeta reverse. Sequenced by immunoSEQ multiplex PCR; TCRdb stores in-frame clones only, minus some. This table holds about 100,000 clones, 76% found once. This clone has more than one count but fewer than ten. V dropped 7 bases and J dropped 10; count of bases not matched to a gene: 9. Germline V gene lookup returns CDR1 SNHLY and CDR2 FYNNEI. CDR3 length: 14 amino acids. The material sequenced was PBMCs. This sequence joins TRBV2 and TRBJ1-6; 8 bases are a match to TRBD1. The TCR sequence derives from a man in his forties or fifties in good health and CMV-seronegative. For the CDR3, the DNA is TGTGCCAGCACCCACGGACAGGGACGATCACCCCTCCACTTT. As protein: CASTHGQGRSPLHF.